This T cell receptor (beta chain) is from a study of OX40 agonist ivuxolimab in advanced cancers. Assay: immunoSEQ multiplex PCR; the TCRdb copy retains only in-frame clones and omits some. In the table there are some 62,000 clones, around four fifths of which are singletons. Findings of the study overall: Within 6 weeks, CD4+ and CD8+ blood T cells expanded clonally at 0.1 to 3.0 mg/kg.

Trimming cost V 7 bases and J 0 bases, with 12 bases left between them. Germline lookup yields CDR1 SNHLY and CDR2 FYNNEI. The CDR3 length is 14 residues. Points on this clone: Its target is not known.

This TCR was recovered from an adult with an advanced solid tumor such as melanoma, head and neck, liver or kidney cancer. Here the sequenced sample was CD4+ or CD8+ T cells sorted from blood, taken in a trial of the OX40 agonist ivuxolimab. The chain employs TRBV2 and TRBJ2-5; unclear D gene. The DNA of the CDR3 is TGTGCCAGCAAGGCAGATCTGTACCAAGAGACCCAGTACTTC. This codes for CASKADLYQETQYF.